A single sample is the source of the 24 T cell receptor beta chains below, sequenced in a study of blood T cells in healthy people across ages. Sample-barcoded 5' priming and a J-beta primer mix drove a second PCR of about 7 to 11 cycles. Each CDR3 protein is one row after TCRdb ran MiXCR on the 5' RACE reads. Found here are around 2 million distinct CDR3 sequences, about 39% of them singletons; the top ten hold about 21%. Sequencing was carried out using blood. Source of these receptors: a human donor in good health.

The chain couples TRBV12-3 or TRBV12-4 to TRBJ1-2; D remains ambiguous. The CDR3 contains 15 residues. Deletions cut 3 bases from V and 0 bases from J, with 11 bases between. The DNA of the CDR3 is TGTGCCAGCAGTTTCGCGATAGGAGCTAACTATGGCTACACCTTC. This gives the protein CASSFAIGANYGYTF.

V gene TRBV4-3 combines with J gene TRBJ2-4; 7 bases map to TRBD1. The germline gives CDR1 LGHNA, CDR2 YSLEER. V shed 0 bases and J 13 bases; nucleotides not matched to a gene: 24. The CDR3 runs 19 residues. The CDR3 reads CASSQEGNLGGTSSYGQYF. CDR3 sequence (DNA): TGCGCCAGCAGCCAAGAAGGGAACCTAGGGGGCACCAGCTCCTACGGGCAGTACTTC.

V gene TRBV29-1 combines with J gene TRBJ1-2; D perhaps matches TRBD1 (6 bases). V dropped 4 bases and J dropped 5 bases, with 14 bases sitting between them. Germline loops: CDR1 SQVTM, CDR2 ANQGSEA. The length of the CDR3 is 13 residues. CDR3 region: CSVGHREGYGYTF. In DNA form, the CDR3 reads TGCAGCGTTGGGCACAGGGAGGGTTATGGCTACACCTTC.

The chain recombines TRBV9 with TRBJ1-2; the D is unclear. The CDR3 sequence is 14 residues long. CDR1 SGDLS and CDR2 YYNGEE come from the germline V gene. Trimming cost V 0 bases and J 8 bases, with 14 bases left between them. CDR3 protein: CASSVDEAGRGYTF. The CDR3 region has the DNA TGTGCCAGCAGCGTAGATGAAGCGGGGAGGGGCTACACCTTC. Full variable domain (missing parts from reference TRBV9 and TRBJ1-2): DSGVTQTPKHLITATGQRVTLRCSPRSGDLSVYWYQQSLDQGLQFLIQYYNGEERAKGNILERFSAQQFPDLHSELNLSSLELGDSALYFCASSVDEAGRGYTFGSGTRLTVV.

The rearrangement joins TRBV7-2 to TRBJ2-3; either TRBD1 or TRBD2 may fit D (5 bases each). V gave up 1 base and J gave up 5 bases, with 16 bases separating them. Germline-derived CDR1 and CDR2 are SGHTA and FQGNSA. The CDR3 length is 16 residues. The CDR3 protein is CASSLEVAPDRDTQYF. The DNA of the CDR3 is TGTGCCAGCAGCTTAGAGGTAGCGCCTGACAGAGATACGCAGTATTTT.

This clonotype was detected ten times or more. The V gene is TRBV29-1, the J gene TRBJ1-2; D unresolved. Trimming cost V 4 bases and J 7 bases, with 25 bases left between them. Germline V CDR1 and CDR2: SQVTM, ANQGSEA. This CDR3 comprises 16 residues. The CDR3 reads CSVVLNSGLPSGGYTF. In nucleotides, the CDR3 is TGCAGCGTTGTATTAAACAGCGGCCTCCCTTCGGGTGGCTACACCTTC. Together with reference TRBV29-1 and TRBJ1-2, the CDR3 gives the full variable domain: SAVISQKPSRDICQRGTSLTIQCQVDSQVTMMFWYRQQPGQSLTLIATANQGSEATYESGFVIDKFPISRPNLTFSTLTVSNMSPEDSSIYLCSVVLNSGLPSGGYTFGSGTRLTVV.

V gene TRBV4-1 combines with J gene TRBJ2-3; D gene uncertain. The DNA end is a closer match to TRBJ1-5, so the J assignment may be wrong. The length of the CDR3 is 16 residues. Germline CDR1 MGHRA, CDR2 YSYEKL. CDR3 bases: TGCGCCAGCAGCCAAGAAAAGATAACGGGGAATCAGCCCCAGCATTTT. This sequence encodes CASSQEKITGNQPQHF.

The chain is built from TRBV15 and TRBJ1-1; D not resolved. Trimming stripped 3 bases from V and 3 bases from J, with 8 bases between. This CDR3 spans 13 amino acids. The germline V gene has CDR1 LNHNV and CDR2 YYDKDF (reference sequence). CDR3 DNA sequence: TGTGCCACCAGCAGGGTAACTGACACTGAAGCTTTCTTT. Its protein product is CATSRVTDTEAFF. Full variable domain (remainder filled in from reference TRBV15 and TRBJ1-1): DAMVIQNPRYQVTQFGKPVTLSCSQTLNHNVMYWYQQKSSQAPKLLFHYYDKDFNNEADTPDNFQSRRPNTSFCFLDIRSPGLGDTAMYLCATSRVTDTEAFFGQGTRLTVV.

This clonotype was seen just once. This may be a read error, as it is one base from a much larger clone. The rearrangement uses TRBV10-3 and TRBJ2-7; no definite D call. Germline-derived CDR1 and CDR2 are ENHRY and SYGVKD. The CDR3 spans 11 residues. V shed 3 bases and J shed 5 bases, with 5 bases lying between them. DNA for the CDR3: TGTGCCATCAGTGATTTCCACGAGCAGTACTTC. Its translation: CAISDFHEQYF.

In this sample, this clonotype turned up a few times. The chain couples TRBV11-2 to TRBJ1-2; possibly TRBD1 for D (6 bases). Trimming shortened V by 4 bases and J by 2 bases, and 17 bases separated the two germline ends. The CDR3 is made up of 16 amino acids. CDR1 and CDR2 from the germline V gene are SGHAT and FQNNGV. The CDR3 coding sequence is TGTGCCAGCAGCTCCCCACGGGACAAACTAAACTATGGCTACACCTTC. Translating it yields CASSSPRDKLNYGYTF. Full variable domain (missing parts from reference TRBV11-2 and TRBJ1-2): EAGVAQSPRYKIIEKRQSVAFWCNPISGHATLYWYQQILGQGPKLLIQFQNNGVVDDSQLPKDRFSAERLKGVDSTLKIQPAKLEDSAVYLCASSSPRDKLNYGYTFGSGTRLTVV.

For the CDR3, the DNA is TGTGCCAGCAGCTTAGCGGGGGGCTGGAGCTATGGCTACACCTTC. Its translation is CASSLAGGWSYGYTF. V gene TRBV7-2 combines with J gene TRBJ1-2; weak D call: TRBD1 (6 bases). V was trimmed by 0 bases and J by 4 bases, leaving 12 bases between them. The CDR3 sequence is 15 residues long. Germline V gives CDR1 SGHTA, CDR2 FQGNSA.

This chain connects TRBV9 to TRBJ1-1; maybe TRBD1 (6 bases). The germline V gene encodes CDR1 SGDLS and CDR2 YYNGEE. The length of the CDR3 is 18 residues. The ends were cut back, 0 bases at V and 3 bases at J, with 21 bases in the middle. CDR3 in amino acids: CASSVGPRRDRWDTEAFF. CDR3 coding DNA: TGTGCCAGCAGCGTAGGCCCTAGAAGAGACAGGTGGGACACTGAAGCTTTCTTT.

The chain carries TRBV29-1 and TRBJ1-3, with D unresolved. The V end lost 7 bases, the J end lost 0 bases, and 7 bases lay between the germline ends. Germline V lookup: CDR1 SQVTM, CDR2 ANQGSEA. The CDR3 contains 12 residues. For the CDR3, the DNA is TGCAGCGCTGGGGTCTCTGGAAACACCATATATTTT. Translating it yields CSAGVSGNTIYF.

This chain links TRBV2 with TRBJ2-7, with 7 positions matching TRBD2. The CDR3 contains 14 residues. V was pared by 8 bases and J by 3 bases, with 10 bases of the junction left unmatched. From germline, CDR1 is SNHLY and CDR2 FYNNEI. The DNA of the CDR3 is TGTGCCAGCTATAGTGGGGAGGGCAGCTACGAGCAGTACTTC. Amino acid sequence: CASYSGEGSYEQYF.

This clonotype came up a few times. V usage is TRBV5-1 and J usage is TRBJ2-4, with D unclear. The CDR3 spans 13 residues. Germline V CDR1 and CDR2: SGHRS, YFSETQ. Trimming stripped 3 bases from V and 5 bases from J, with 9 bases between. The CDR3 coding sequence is TGCGCCAGCAGCTCGTCGGGCGAAAACATTCAGTACTTC. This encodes CASSSSGENIQYF. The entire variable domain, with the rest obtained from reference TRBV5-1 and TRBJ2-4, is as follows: KAGVTQTPRYLIKTRGQQVTLSCSPISGHRSVSWYQQTPGQGLQFLFEYFSETQRNKGNFPGRFSGRQFSNSRSEMNVSTLELGDSALYLCASSSSGENIQYFGAGTRLSVL.

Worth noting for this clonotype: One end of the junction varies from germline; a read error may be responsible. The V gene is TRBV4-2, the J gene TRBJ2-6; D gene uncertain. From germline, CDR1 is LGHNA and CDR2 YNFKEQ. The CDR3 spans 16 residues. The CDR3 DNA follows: TGTACCAGCAGCGACAAGACGCACTCTGGGGCCAACGTCCTGACTTTC. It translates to CTSSDKTHSGANVLTF.

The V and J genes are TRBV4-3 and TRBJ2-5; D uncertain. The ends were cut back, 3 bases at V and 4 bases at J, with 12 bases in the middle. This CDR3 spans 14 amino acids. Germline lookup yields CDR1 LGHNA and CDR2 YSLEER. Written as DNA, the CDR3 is TGCGCCAGCAGCCAGCACCTTCAGTCAGAGACCCAGTACTTC. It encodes CASSQHLQSETQYF.

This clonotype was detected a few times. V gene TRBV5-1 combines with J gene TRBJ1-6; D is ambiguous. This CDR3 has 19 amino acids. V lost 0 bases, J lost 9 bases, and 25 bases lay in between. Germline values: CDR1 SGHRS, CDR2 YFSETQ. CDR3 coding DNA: TGCGCCAGCAGCTTGGCGATGAAAGCACCGAAAATCCGTAGTTCACCCCTCCACTTT. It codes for CASSLAMKAPKIRSSPLHF.

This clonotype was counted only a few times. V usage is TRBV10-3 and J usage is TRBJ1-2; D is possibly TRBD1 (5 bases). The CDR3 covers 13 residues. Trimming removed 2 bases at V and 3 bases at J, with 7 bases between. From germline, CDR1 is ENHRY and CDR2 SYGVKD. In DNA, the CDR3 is TGTGCCATCAGTGAGGGGACGGACTATGGCTACACCTTC. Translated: CAISEGTDYGYTF.

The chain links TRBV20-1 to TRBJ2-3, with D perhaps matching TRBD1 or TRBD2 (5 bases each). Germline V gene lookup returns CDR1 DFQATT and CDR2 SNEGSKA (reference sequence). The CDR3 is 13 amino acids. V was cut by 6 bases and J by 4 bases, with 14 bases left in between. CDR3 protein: CSAGTSFSDTQYF. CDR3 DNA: TGCAGTGCCGGGACCAGTTTTTCAGATACGCAGTATTTT.

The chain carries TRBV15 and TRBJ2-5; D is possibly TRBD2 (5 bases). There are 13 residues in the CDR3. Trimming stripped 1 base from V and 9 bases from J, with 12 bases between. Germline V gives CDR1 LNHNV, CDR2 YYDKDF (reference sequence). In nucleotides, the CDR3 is TGTGCCACCAGCAGAGGGACCCTGGAGGCCCAGTACTTC. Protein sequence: CATSRGTLEAQYF.

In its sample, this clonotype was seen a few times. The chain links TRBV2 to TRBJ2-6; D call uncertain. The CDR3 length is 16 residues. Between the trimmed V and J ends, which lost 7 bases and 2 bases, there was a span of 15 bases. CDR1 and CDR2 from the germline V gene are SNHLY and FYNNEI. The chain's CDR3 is CASTTTQSAGANVLTF. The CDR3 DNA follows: TGTGCCAGCACCACGACCCAATCTGCTGGGGCCAACGTCCTGACTTTC.

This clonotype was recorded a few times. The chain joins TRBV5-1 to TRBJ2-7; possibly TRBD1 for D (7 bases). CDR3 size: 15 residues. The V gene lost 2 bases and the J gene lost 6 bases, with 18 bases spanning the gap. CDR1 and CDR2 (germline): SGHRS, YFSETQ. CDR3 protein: CASSLNAGQTSEQYF. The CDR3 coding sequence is TGCGCCAGCAGCTTAAACGCGGGACAGACCTCCGAGCAGTACTTC.

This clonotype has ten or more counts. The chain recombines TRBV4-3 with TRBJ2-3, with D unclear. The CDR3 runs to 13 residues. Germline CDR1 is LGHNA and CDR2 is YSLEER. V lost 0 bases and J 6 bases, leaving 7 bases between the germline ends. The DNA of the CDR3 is TGCGCCAGCAGCCAAGAAAGCGCCGATACGCAGTATTTT. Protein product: CASSQESADTQYF.